Listed below are T cell receptor beta chains from one sample, sequenced in a study of blood T cell repertoires in COVID-19. Only in-frame clones appear in the TCRdb table, and some are missing; sequencing was by immunoSEQ multiplex PCR. The sample includes approximately 150,000 clones, more than 85% of them seen just once. The sequencing sample was made of PBMCs or T cells enriched from blood (not recorded which). Receptors were obtained from a human donor with acute COVID-19. The donor label of this sample is uncertain. The conserved cysteine and the conserved F or W are not part of the CDR3 here. Each record gives: V gene, J gene, CDR3 protein.

>TRBV10-3|TRBJ2-6
AISEPGKVVVLT
>TRBV24-1|TRBJ1-5
ATSDSTGIQPQH
>TRBV6-5|TRBJ2-7
ASRPGQGPYEQY
>TRBV12-3/TRBV12-4|TRBJ1-1
ASSPNRETEAF
>TRBV6-4|TRBJ2-1
ASSDGSNNEQF
>TRBV4-1|TRBJ2-5
ASSQVAGVETQY
>TRBV4-3|TRBJ1-1
ASSQVWGGTEAF
>TRBV7-9|TRBJ1-2
ASSFAPFAGYT
>TRBV7-9|TRBJ2-5
ASSELETQY
>TRBV6-5|TRBJ1-5
ASGTGYNQPQH
>TRBV5-1|TRBJ1-4
ASSFREANEKLF
>TRBV7-3|TRBJ2-3
ASSSGRGTDTQY
>TRBV10-3|TRBJ1-3
AISESTLADSPIY
>TRBV7-9|TRBJ1-4
ASSLVQANEKLF
>TRBV9|TRBJ2-2
ASTAGTNPVGELF
>TRBV7-9|TRBJ2-6
ASSREGANVLT
>TRBV27|TRBJ2-7
ASSLGASYEQY
>TRBV9|TRBJ2-3
ASSVEDYQSTDTQY
>TRBV5-1|TRBJ2-3
ASSLRQGSDTQY
>TRBV7-2|TRBJ2-7
ASSFRGGQGEQY
>TRBV27|TRBJ2-5
ASSLSRGRETQY
>TRBV5-4|TRBJ2-1
ASSPSGGIHNEQF
>TRBV6-6|TRBJ1-2
ASSSRDYGYT
>TRBV7-3|TRBJ2-3
ASSFLTGGKDTQY